This TCR beta chain is from a study of graft-versus-host responses after intestinal transplantation. Clones were sequenced by immunoSEQ multiplex PCR, and TCRdb holds only the in-frame ones, with some missing. The data show approximately 89,000 clones, approximately 92% seen once. General study results and limits: Circulating GvH clone levels at their peak were associated with HvG declines (early post-transplant).

Deletions cut 7 bases from V and 4 bases from J, with 20 bases between. This CDR3 contains 16 residues. CDR1 and CDR2 (germline): MNHNY, SVGAGI (reference sequence). A remark on this clone: Antigen specificity is unknown.

This clonotype was obtained from a human donor who was the organ donor for an intestinal transplant. The source material was unstimulated CD8+ T cells sorted from spleen or lymph node cells, sampled before transplant. This sequence joins TRBV6-6 and TRBJ2-1; possible D gene TRBD1, 6 bases. The CDR3 spells CASTLVAQGRYNEQFF. CDR3 sequence (DNA): TGTGCCAGCACCCTCGTGGCACAGGGCCGTTACAATGAGCAGTTCTTC.